This entry lists 18 T cell receptor beta chains sequenced from one sample in a study of blood T cell repertoires in COVID-19. Libraries were prepared by immunoSEQ multiplex PCR; TCRdb keeps only in-frame clonotypes and omits some of them. The sample lists over 150,000 clones; around 80% were seen once. The sequenced sample was PBMCs or T cells enriched from blood (not recorded which). Receptor source: a man over 45 who had recovered from COVID-19.

This chain uses TRBV2 with TRBJ2-5; 10 bases match TRBD2. The J segment lost 2 bases and the V segment lost 7 bases, leaving 7 bases of the junction unmatched. The CDR3 contains 15 residues. Germline V gene data show CDR1 as SNHLY and CDR2 as FYNNEI. In DNA form, the CDR3 reads TGTGCCAGCACGGGCCAAGCGGGGGGGCAAGAGACCCAGTACTTC. It translates to CASTGQAGGQETQYF.

The chain uses TRBV30 and TRBJ2-3; weak D call: TRBD2 (7 bases). This CDR3 has 16 residues. Germline V gene lookup returns CDR1 GTSNPN and CDR2 SVGIG (reference sequence). V was clipped by 3 bases and J by 4 bases, with 20 bases between them. CDR3 sequence (DNA): TGTGCCTGGAGGGGGGGGGCATCAGTTTTCTCAGATACGCAGTATTTT. Translated: CAWRGGASVFSDTQYF.

V is TRBV2 and J is TRBJ1-5; D is possibly TRBD1 (6 bases). Germline V gene data show CDR1 as SNHLY and CDR2 as FYNNEI. V was trimmed by 7 bases and J by 2 bases, leaving 15 bases between them. The CDR3 is made up of 15 amino acids. The chain's CDR3 is CASNLGGRGNQPQHF. DNA for the CDR3: TGTGCCAGCAATCTAGGGGGTAGAGGCAATCAGCCCCAGCATTTT.

This chain uses TRBV20-1 with TRBJ1-3; D is perhaps TRBD1 (5 bases). The CDR3 has 14 amino acids. Trimming cost V 3 bases and J 3 bases, with 12 bases left between them. Germline CDR1 is DFQATT and CDR2 is SNEGSKA (reference sequence). The CDR3 DNA reads TGCAGTGCTAGTCGGCAGGGTCGTGGAAACACCATATATTTT. Translated: CSASRQGRGNTIYF.

V gene TRBV18 combines with J gene TRBJ2-7; possibly TRBD1 for D (5 bases). Trimming left V 2 bases short and J 7 bases short, with 18 bases between. The CDR3 covers 15 residues. Germline CDR1 KGHSH, CDR2 LQKENI. CDR3 nucleotide sequence: TGTGCCAGCTCACCAGGGGCCCGTGTGCTTTGGGAGCAGTACTTC. This codes for CASSPGARVLWEQYF.

The V gene is TRBV12-3 or TRBV12-4, the J gene TRBJ2-2; 7 bases align to TRBD1. The CDR3 has 13 amino acids. J gave up 6 bases and V 5 bases, and 3 bases lay outside the gene matches. The CDR3 region has the DNA TGTGCCAGCAGTGGGCAGGGGGCCGGGGAGCTGTTTTTT. This gives the protein CASSGQGAGELFF.

The chain employs TRBV6-2 or TRBV6-3 and TRBJ2-3; 14 nucleotides agree with TRBD2. The germline V gene encodes CDR1 MNHEY and CDR2 SVGEGT. Trimming took 5 bases from V and 7 from J; bases not matched to a gene: 8. CDR3 length equals 16 residues. CDR3 sequence: CASSPRLAGGPNTQYF. The CDR3 DNA follows: TGTGCCAGCAGTCCCAGACTAGCGGGGGGGCCGAATACGCAGTATTTT.

The gene calls are TRBV3-1 (or the pseudogene TRBV3-2) and TRBJ2-2; 8 bases map to TRBD1. V lost 4 bases to trimming and J lost 7 bases; unmatched junction nucleotides: 5. This CDR3 region has 14 residues. Germline CDR1 reads LGHDT; CDR2 reads YNNKEL (reference sequence). CDR3 DNA: TGTGCCAGCAGCCCGGACAGGGCGGGCGGGGAGCTGTTTTTT. Amino acids: CASSPDRAGGELFF.

The chain couples TRBV28 to TRBJ2-2, with a possible D match to TRBD2 (7 bases). Deletions cut 2 bases from V and 4 bases from J, with 11 bases between. The CDR3 has 15 amino acids. The germline V gene has CDR1 MDHEN and CDR2 SYDVKM. DNA of the CDR3: TGTGCCAGCAGTTTAGGGGGGGCCGGCACCGGGGAGCTGTTTTTT. Protein product: CASSLGGAGTGELFF.

The V gene is TRBV9, the J gene TRBJ1-5, with D possibly TRBD1 on 6 matching bases. Between the trimmed V and J ends, which lost 4 bases and 7 bases, there was a span of 18 bases. This CDR3 spans 15 amino acids. The germline V gene has CDR1 SGDLS and CDR2 YYNGEE. This CDR3 reads CASSPPHRVGQPQHF. CDR3 coding DNA: TGTGCCAGCAGCCCGCCCCACAGGGTGGGCCAGCCCCAGCATTTT. Full variable domain (remainder filled in from reference TRBV9 and TRBJ1-5): DSGVTQTPKHLITATGQRVTLRCSPRSGDLSVYWYQQSLDQGLQFLIQYYNGEERAKGNILERFSAQQFPDLHSELNLSSLELGDSALYFCASSPPHRVGQPQHFGDGTRLSIL.

This clone was counted only a few times. This chain connects TRBV25-1 to TRBJ2-5; D might be TRBD2 (5 bases). This CDR3 region has 16 residues. V was pared by 2 bases and J by 3 bases, with 16 bases between. CDR1 is MGHDK and CDR2 is SYGVNS in the germline V gene. This chain's CDR3 is CASSEGVGREKETQYF. CDR3 coding DNA: TGTGCCAGCAGTGAAGGAGTGGGGAGAGAAAAAGAGACCCAGTACTTC. The variable domain in full, with the rest retrieved from reference TRBV25-1 and TRBJ2-5, is EADIYQTPRYLVIGTGKKITLECSQTMGHDKMYWYQQDPGMELHLIHYSYGVNSTEKGDLSSESTVSRIRTEHFPLTLESARPSHTSQYLCASSEGVGREKETQYFGPGTRLLVL.

The V gene is TRBV7-2, the J gene TRBJ1-2, with 8 bases matching TRBD1. CDR3 length: 16 amino acids. The junction had 10 bases not matched to a gene; V was cut back by 5 bases and J by 2 bases. The germline V gene has CDR1 SGHTA and CDR2 FQGNSA. The CDR3 sequence: CASSISQGASNYGYTF. The CDR3 nucleotides read TGTGCCAGCAGCATAAGTCAGGGGGCGTCCAACTATGGCTACACCTTC.

V usage is TRBV5-1 and J usage is TRBJ1-6, with 7 bases that match TRBD1. Germline V gives CDR1 SGHRS, CDR2 YFSETQ. The CDR3 is made up of 15 amino acids. V lost 0 bases to trimming and J lost 5 bases; unmatched junction nucleotides: 2. CDR3 in DNA: TGCGCCAGCAGCTTGGCCGGGACAGATAATTCACCCCTCCACTTT. Translating it yields CASSLAGTDNSPLHF. Together with reference TRBV5-1 and TRBJ1-6, the CDR3 gives the full variable domain: KAGVTQTPRYLIKTRGQQVTLSCSPISGHRSVSWYQQTPGQGLQFLFEYFSETQRNKGNFPGRFSGRQFSNSRSEMNVSTLELGDSALYLCASSLAGTDNSPLHFGNGTRLTVT.

The chain uses TRBV6-5 and TRBJ1-6; 8 positions match TRBD1. Germline CDR1 is MNHEY and CDR2 is SVGAGI. The CDR3 contains 14 residues. With V trimmed by 6 bases and J by 11 bases, 9 bases remained unmatched. DNA for the CDR3: TGTGCCAGCAGGCTCCGGGACAGGCCCACACCCCTCCACTTT. As protein: CASRLRDRPTPLHF.

The chain links TRBV28 to TRBJ2-2, with D unresolved. This CDR3 is built from 15 residues. Trimming took off 4 bases at V and 4 bases at J, with 13 bases between the two ends. Germline V gives CDR1 MDHEN, CDR2 SYDVKM. The CDR3 DNA follows: TGTGCCAGCAGTTCCCCTCCTAGGAGCACCGGGGAGCTGTTTTTT. Protein sequence: CASSSPPRSTGELFF.

This chain uses TRBV3-1 (or the pseudogene TRBV3-2) with TRBJ1-3; D not resolved. This CDR3 has 15 residues. The germline CDR1 and CDR2 sequences are LGHDT and YNNKEL (reference sequence). V was clipped by 1 base and J by 2 bases, with 9 bases between them. CDR3: CASSQVTLTGNTIYF. The CDR3 nucleotides are TGTGCCAGCAGCCAAGTGACATTGACTGGAAACACCATATATTTT.

The chain couples TRBV7-2 to TRBJ2-2, with TRBD1 identical over 8 bases. The germline V gene encodes CDR1 SGHTA and CDR2 FQGNSA. The CDR3 has 16 amino acids. V dropped 2 bases and J dropped 1; count of bases not matched to a gene: 3. The CDR3 region is CASSLLGQGNTGELFF. The CDR3 DNA reads as TGTGCCAGCAGCTTACTCGGACAGGGGAACACCGGGGAGCTGTTTTTT. Supplemented by reference TRBV7-2 and TRBJ2-2, the full variable domain reads GAGVSQSPSNKVTEKGKDVELRCDPISGHTALYWYRQSLGQGLEFLIYFQGNSAPDKSGLPSDRFSAERTGGSVSTLTIQRTQQEDSAVYLCASSLLGQGNTGELFFGEGSRLTVL.

The chain uses TRBV5-6 and TRBJ2-1; D not certain. Between the trimmed V and J ends, which lost 1 base and 1 base, there was a span of 6 bases. CDR3 size: 14 residues. CDR1 and CDR2 from the germline V gene are SGHDT and YYEEEE. The CDR3 bases are TGTGCCAGCAGCTTGTACTCGTCCTACAATGAGCAGTTCTTC. It yields the protein CASSLYSSYNEQFF.